One sample yielded the 21 T cell receptor beta chains listed below, sequenced in a study of Graves' ophthalmopathy and Graves' hyperthyroidism. The sequenced template was RNA, covering the TCR beta CDR3 region. Following a first-round RT-PCR that used HTBI primers, a second-round multiplex PCR was carried out. One entry per CDR3 protein, called by TCRdb with MiXCR from the multiplex PCR reads. This table has approximately 1.2 million distinct CDR3 sequences, 35% to 40% appearing once. Sequencing input: peripheral blood or thyroid tissue (not recorded which). The receptors shown here come from an adult man with Graves' hyperthyroidism.

J is TRBJ2-7 and V is TRBV7-8, with TRBD1 matching 9 bases. The end of the DNA fits TRBJ2-4 better, so the J call may be wrong. There are 15 residues in the CDR3. Germline V CDR1 and CDR2: SGHVS, FQNEAQ. The CDR3 DNA reads as TGTGCCAGCAGCCATCAATCAGACAGGGGGGACATTCAGTACTTC. Translation: CASSHQSDRGDIQYF.

This clonotype was seen only a few times. This rearrangement joins TRBV3-1 to TRBJ2-5, with D possibly matching TRBD1 (6 bases). Trimming cost V 2 bases and J 2 bases, with 12 bases left between them. The CDR3 is 15 residues long. CDR1 and CDR2 from the germline V gene are LGHDT and YNNKEL (reference sequence). In nucleotides, the CDR3 is TGTGCCAGCAGCCAACTCGACAGGATGCAAGAGACCCAGTACTTC. It specifies CASSQLDRMQETQYF.

This chain connects TRBV20-1 to TRBJ2-7; D is ambiguous. The CDR3 sequence is 13 residues long. CDR1 DFQATT and CDR2 SNEGSKA come from the germline V gene (reference sequence). V was shortened by 2 bases and J by 4 bases, with 12 bases between the two germline ends. The DNA of the CDR3 is TGCAGTGCTAGAAAATTAGATGAGTACGAGCAGTACTTC. This codes for CSARKLDEYEQYF.

This clonotype has ten or more counts. The chain employs TRBV19 and TRBJ2-7; 8 bases agree with TRBD2. This CDR3 has 14 residues. The V and J ends lost 9 bases and 4 bases, in that order; junction bases with no gene match: 11. In germline, CDR1 is LNHDA, CDR2 SQIVND (reference sequence). The CDR3 region has the DNA TGTGCCAGCAGCCGTACTAGCGGAACATACGAGCAGTACTTC. This codes for CASSRTSGTYEQYF. Using reference TRBV19 and TRBJ2-7 for the parts outside the CDR3, the full variable domain is DGGITQSPKYLFRKEGQNVTLSCEQNLNHDAMYWYRQDPGQGLRLIYYSQIVNDFQKGDIAEGYSVSREKKESFPLTVTSAQKNPTAFYLCASSRTSGTYEQYFGPGTRLTVT.

Comments on this clonotype: Sequence at one end of the junction differs from germline and may be a read error. J is TRBJ1-2 and V is TRBV15; no clear D. Germline CDR1 and CDR2: LNHNV and YYDKDF (reference sequence). The CDR3 contains 13 residues. CDR3 in amino acids: CAASSYQFYGYTF. CDR3 DNA sequence: TGTGCCGCCAGCAGTTACCAGTTCTATGGCTACACCTTC. Combining the CDR3 with reference TRBV15 and TRBJ1-2 gives the whole variable domain DAMVIQNPRYQVTQFGKPVTLSCSQTLNHNVMYWYQQKSSQAPKLLFHYYDKDFNNEADTPDNFQSRRPNTSFCFLDIRSPGLGDTAMYLCAASSYQFYGYTFGSGTRLTVV.

This clonotype has at least ten counts. The V call is TRBV2, the J call TRBJ2-7; D is unclear. V lost 1 base and J 4 bases, leaving 11 bases between the germline ends. Germline loops: CDR1 SNHLY, CDR2 FYNNEI. The length of the CDR3 is 14 residues. The CDR3 DNA is TGTGCCAGCAGTGAAGAAGTCGGATCTTACGAGCAGTACTTC. Encoded protein: CASSEEVGSYEQYF.

This clonotype came up many times. The chain employs TRBV10-3 and TRBJ1-2, with 7 bases lining up with TRBD1. The length of the CDR3 is 13 residues. Germline lookup yields CDR1 ENHRY and CDR2 SYGVKD. The junction had 3 bases not matched to a gene; V was cut back by 6 bases and J by 2 bases. The CDR3 DNA reads as TGTGCCATCAGGGTACAGGGGAACTATGGCTACACCTTC. It encodes CAIRVQGNYGYTF.

This clonotype was detected only a few times. This chain links TRBV7-6 with TRBJ1-6; D might be TRBD1 (5 bases). With 1 base removed from V and 10 bases from J, the gap between germline ends came to 14 bases. The CDR3 length is 15 residues. Per germline, CDR1 SGHVS and CDR2 FNYEAQ. CDR3 coding DNA: TGTGCCAGCAGCTTAGACGCAGGGATCGGCTCACCCCTCCACTTT. This translates into CASSLDAGIGSPLHF.

In regard to this clonotype: The germline gene is not matched at one end of the junction; a read error may be the cause. J is TRBJ1-2 and V is TRBV5-1; TRBD1 matches 7 bases. The length of the CDR3 is 15 residues. CDR1 is SGHRS, CDR2 YFSETQ, per germline. The chain's CDR3 is CASSSWDSINCGYTF. CDR3 coding DNA: TGTGCCAGCAGCTCCTGGGACAGTATTAACTGTGGCTACACCTTC.

This clonotype has a handful of counts. J is TRBJ2-7 and V is TRBV7-7, with no clear D. CDR1 is SSHAT and CDR2 is FNYEAQ in the germline V gene (reference sequence). The CDR3 has 16 amino acids. Trimming stripped 6 bases from V and 7 bases from J, with 25 bases between. The CDR3 DNA reads as TGTGCCAGCAGGCCCCAAGGTAATGGGATCTACAATGAGCAGTACTTC. This sequence encodes CASRPQGNGIYNEQYF.

The rearrangement joins TRBV12-3 or TRBV12-4 to TRBJ1-5; D might be TRBD1 (5 bases). The length of the CDR3 is 13 residues. Deletions cut 6 bases from V and 7 bases from J, with 13 bases between. The CDR3 loop reads CASSFRDGQPQHF. The DNA for the CDR3 is TGTGCCAGCAGCTTCAGGGATGGACAGCCCCAGCATTTT.

This clonotype was detected a few times. The V call is TRBV7-9, the J call TRBJ1-1; D perhaps matches TRBD1 (5 bases). The CDR3 runs to 14 residues. CDR1 is SEHNR and CDR2 is FQNEAQ in the germline V gene (reference sequence). Trimming cost V 5 bases and J 6 bases, with 16 bases left between them. In DNA, the CDR3 is TGTGCCAGCAGCAACCAGGGTCTTGCCGCTGAAGCTTTCTTT. Translating gives CASSNQGLAAEAFF. Full variable domain (missing parts from reference TRBV7-9 and TRBJ1-1): DTGVSQNPRHKITKRGQNVTFRCDPISEHNRLYWYRQTLGQGPEFLTYFQNEAQLEKSRLLSDRFSAERPKGSFSTLEIQRTEQGDSAMYLCASSNQGLAAEAFFGQGTRLTVV.

This clonotype was seen more than once but under ten times. This sequence joins TRBV14 and TRBJ2-7; 7 bases are a match to TRBD2. The CDR3 runs to 15 residues. CDR1 is SGHDN, CDR2 FVKESK, per germline. After removal of 0 bases from V and 3 bases from J, the junction contained 5 bases not matched to a gene. CDR3 in amino acids: CASSQEGGVIYEQYF. The CDR3, as DNA: TGTGCCAGCAGCCAAGAGGGGGGGGTAATCTACGAGCAGTACTTC.

Details on this clonotype: This may arise from a read error, as a much more abundant clone is one base away. The genes are TRBV7-9 and TRBJ1-6; 8 bases are shared with TRBD1. The germline V gene has CDR1 SEHNR and CDR2 FQNEAQ (reference sequence). The CDR3 extends over 16 amino acids. V lost 4 bases, J lost 0 bases, and 2 bases stayed unmatched. This chain's CDR3 is CASSYQGASYNSPLHF. The DNA of the CDR3 is TGTGCCAGCAGCTACCAGGGGGCCTCCTATAATTCACCCCTCCACTTT.

This clonotype was recorded at least ten times. The V and J genes are TRBV7-6 and TRBJ2-7; tentative D call: TRBD2 (6 bases). V was cut by 5 bases and J by 4 bases, with 9 bases left in between. Germline V gene sequence: CDR1 SGHVS, CDR2 FNYEAQ. This CDR3 has 12 amino acids. The CDR3 loop is CASSTGLYEQYF. In DNA form, the CDR3 reads TGTGCCAGCAGCACGGGACTTTACGAGCAGTACTTC.

The chain employs TRBV9 and TRBJ2-7, with 7 positions matching TRBD1. Germline V CDR1 and CDR2: SGDLS, YYNGEE. J was trimmed by 4 bases and V by 0 bases; bases with no gene match: 7. The CDR3 extends over 15 amino acids. CDR3 region: CASSVEGATIYEQYF. For the CDR3, the DNA is TGTGCCAGCAGCGTAGAGGGGGCGACCATATACGAGCAGTACTTC.

The rearrangement links TRBV18 to TRBJ2-5; D unclear. The CDR3 spans 14 residues. V lost 3 bases and J lost 3, with 11 bases in between. Germline CDR1 reads KGHSH; CDR2 reads LQKENI. CDR3 nucleotides: TGTGCCAGCTCACCCTCCGCCGGCGAAGAGACCCAGTACTTC. It specifies CASSPSAGEETQYF. Full variable domain (outside the CDR3, taken from reference TRBV18 and TRBJ2-5): NAGVMQNPRHLVRRRGQEARLRCSPMKGHSHVYWYRQLPEEGLKFMVYLQKENIIDESGMPKERFSAEFPKEGPSILRIQQVVRGDSAAYFCASSPSAGEETQYFGPGTRLLVL.

There are many counts of this clonotype. The chain links TRBV20-1 to TRBJ1-1; D is undetermined. This CDR3 is 12 amino acids long. V shed 1 base and J shed 6 bases, with 9 bases lying between them. Germline V lookup: CDR1 DFQATT, CDR2 SNEGSKA (reference sequence). The CDR3 reads CSARGERAEAFF. The CDR3 nucleotides are TGCAGTGCTAGAGGCGAGAGGGCTGAAGCTTTCTTT.

The rearrangement uses TRBV19 and TRBJ2-7; D gene uncertain. This CDR3 has 11 amino acids. V lost 9 bases, J lost 3 bases, and 9 bases lay in between. Germline loops: CDR1 LNHDA, CDR2 SQIVND (reference sequence). CDR3 DNA sequence: TGTGCCAGCGACGAATTCTACGAGCAGTACTTC. Translated, it gives CASDEFYEQYF.

This clonotype turned up a few times. The chain recombines TRBV20-1 with TRBJ2-7; D gene uncertain. The CDR3 sequence is 16 residues long. Germline V gene data show CDR1 as DFQATT and CDR2 as SNEGSKA (reference sequence). With 0 bases removed from V and 3 bases from J, the gap between germline ends came to 18 bases. CDR3 residues: CSARDRAIKSRYEQYF. DNA for the CDR3: TGCAGTGCTAGAGATCGAGCCATAAAATCGCGCTACGAGCAGTACTTC.

This chain joins TRBV30 and TRBJ2-5; D may be TRBD1 (6 bases). The CDR3 has 15 residues. Germline V gene lookup returns CDR1 GTSNPN and CDR2 SVGIG (reference sequence). The V gene lost 3 bases and the J gene lost 3 bases, with 17 bases spanning the gap. DNA for the CDR3: TGTGCCTGGAGCACGACGTTACAGGGTGAAGAGACCCAGTACTTC. Translating it yields CAWSTTLQGEETQYF.